One sample yielded the 31 T cell receptor beta chains listed below, sequenced in a study of post-analysis software for immune sequencing data. Study conclusions and caveats: Patients showed TRBV5-6, TRBV5-1 and TRBV20-1 among a few TRBV segments more frequent than in controls.

Their target antigens are unknown. The TCR beta cDNA libraries carried unique molecular identifiers. TCRdb re-called the PCR reads with MiXCR, one entry per CDR3 protein. The sample includes fewer than 900,000 distinct CDR3 sequences, under 60% of them seen just once. Sequenced material: blood. The receptors shown here come from a girl aged 10 to 17 with multiple sclerosis.

This clonotype was counted a few times. The J gene is TRBJ1-1, the V gene TRBV7-9; D unclear. V dropped 1 base and J dropped 5 bases, with 8 bases sitting between them. Germline V gene sequence: CDR1 SEHNR, CDR2 FQNEAQ (reference sequence). The CDR3 is made up of 13 amino acids. CDR3 amino acids: CASSLDRLTEAFF. The CDR3 DNA reads TGTGCCAGCAGCTTAGATCGCCTGACTGAAGCTTTCTTT.

This clonotype was picked up a small number of times. The chain combines TRBV10-3 with TRBJ1-1, with 8 bases lining up with TRBD1. The CDR3 totals 13 residues. J was trimmed by 11 bases and V by 3 bases; bases with no gene match: 8. Germline V gene lookup returns CDR1 ENHRY and CDR2 SYGVKD. CDR3 bases: TGTGCCATCAGTGATAGCGGGGACAGGCAGGCTTTCTTT. Its translation is CAISDSGDRQAFF.

The chain uses TRBV4-1 and TRBJ1-1; D remains unclear. Germline V lookup: CDR1 MGHRA, CDR2 YSYEKL. The CDR3 contains 17 residues. V gave up 3 bases and J gave up 5 bases, with 22 bases separating them. The chain's CDR3 is CASSQSAESGGWTEAFF. The CDR3 DNA is TGCGCCAGCAGCCAGTCGGCCGAGAGTGGAGGTTGGACTGAAGCTTTCTTT.

The chain combines TRBV5-1 with TRBJ1-2; D is perhaps TRBD1 (6 bases). This CDR3 has 13 amino acids. The V end lost 0 bases, the J end lost 8 bases, and 11 bases lay between the germline ends. Germline V lookup: CDR1 SGHRS, CDR2 YFSETQ. The CDR3 spells CASSLAGARGYTF. CDR3 coding DNA: TGCGCCAGCAGCTTGGCGGGGGCGCGGGGCTACACCTTC.

The chain combines TRBV20-1 with TRBJ2-1; 7 nucleotides align to TRBD2. J was trimmed by 4 bases and V by 1 base; bases with no gene match: 7. CDR1 and CDR2 from the germline V gene are DFQATT and SNEGSKA (reference sequence). CDR3 length: 15 amino acids. CDR3 sequence reads: CSARVGLAEYNEQFF. The CDR3 DNA reads as TGCAGTGCTAGAGTGGGTCTAGCGGAATACAATGAGCAGTTCTTC.

The V call is TRBV7-2, the J call TRBJ2-5, with TRBD2 matching over 7 bases. CDR3 size: 14 residues. Per germline, CDR1 SGHTA and CDR2 FQGNSA. V dropped 0 bases and J dropped 5; count of bases not matched to a gene: 3. The CDR3 coding sequence is TGTGCCAGCAGCTTAGCGGGGGGGACTGAGACCCAGTACTTC. This sequence encodes CASSLAGGTETQYF. The whole variable domain, filled in from reference TRBV7-2 and TRBJ2-5, reads GAGVSQSPSNKVTEKGKDVELRCDPISGHTALYWYRQSLGQGLEFLIYFQGNSAPDKSGLPSDRFSAERTGGSVSTLTIQRTQQEDSAVYLCASSLAGGTETQYFGPGTRLLVL.

V and J are TRBV20-1 and TRBJ2-1; 11 bases align to TRBD2. This CDR3 contains 18 residues. The V segment lost 0 bases and the J segment 2 bases; nucleotides outside the gene matches: 9. Germline CDR1 DFQATT, CDR2 SNEGSKA (reference sequence). In DNA form, the CDR3 reads TGCAGTGCTAGAGAAATACTAGCGGGAGAGTCCCCCTACAATGAGCAGTTCTTC. Translation gives CSAREILAGESPYNEQFF.

This clonotype appeared a few times. The V and J genes are TRBV20-1 and TRBJ2-4; tentatively, D is TRBD1 or TRBD2 (6 bases each). Trimming removed 1 base at V and 8 bases at J, with 27 bases between. Germline V gives CDR1 DFQATT, CDR2 SNEGSKA (reference sequence). CDR3 length: 18 residues. CDR3 region: CSARGRRLSGPEGDIQYF. The CDR3 nucleotides are TGCAGTGCTAGAGGTCGACGACTTAGCGGCCCCGAGGGGGACATTCAGTACTTC.

As regards this clonotype: One end of the junction is discordant with germline, which a read error may explain. The rearrangement links TRBV7-7 to TRBJ2-5, with TRBD1 as a possible D gene (7 bases). This CDR3 has 15 residues. Looked up from germline, CDR1 is SSHAT and CDR2 is FNYEAQ (reference sequence). The CDR3, as DNA: TGTGCTAGCAGCTTAGGCGGGACAGATCAAGAGACCCAGTACTTC. Its protein product is CASSLGGTDQETQYF. The variable domain in full, completed from reference TRBV7-7 and TRBJ2-5, reads GAGVSQSPRYKVTKRGQDVTLRCDPISSHATLYWYQQALGQGPEFLTYFNYEAQPDKSGLPSDRFSAERPEGSISTLTIQRTEQRDSAMYRCASSLGGTDQETQYFGPGTRLLVL.

This sequence joins TRBV20-1 and TRBJ2-3, with 10 bases identical to TRBD2. The length of the CDR3 is 14 residues. V was clipped by 4 bases and J by 6 bases; unmatched bases: 7. Looked up from germline, CDR1 is DFQATT and CDR2 is SNEGSKA (reference sequence). CDR3 DNA sequence: TGCAGTGCTACCAAGCGGGAGGGAGGGGATACGCAGTATTTT. This gives the protein CSATKREGGDTQYF.

The chain combines TRBV20-1 with TRBJ2-7, with 8 bases lining up with TRBD1. The length of the CDR3 is 15 residues. Germline CDR1 DFQATT, CDR2 SNEGSKA (reference sequence). J was trimmed by 1 base and V by 1 base; bases with no gene match: 6. The CDR3 sequence: CSARVDRGFSYEQYF. The CDR3 DNA reads TGCAGTGCTAGAGTAGACAGGGGTTTTTCCTACGAGCAGTACTTC.

CDR3 DNA: TGCAGTGCCACGATCTCGGGACTCCAAGAGACCCAGTACTTC. Its translation: CSATISGLQETQYF. J is TRBJ2-5 and V is TRBV20-1; D is possibly TRBD2 (6 bases). The CDR3 is made up of 14 amino acids. The V gene's germline CDR1 is DFQATT and CDR2 SNEGSKA (reference sequence). V was cut by 6 bases and J by 1 base, with 15 bases left in between.

Points on this clonotype: An end of the junction does not agree with germline; a read error may underlie this. The chain links TRBV7-9 to TRBJ2-1; TRBD2 agrees at 12 bases. Germline CDR1 is SEHNR and CDR2 is FQNEAQ (reference sequence). This CDR3 has 17 amino acids. In DNA, the CDR3 is TGTGCCAGCAGCCCACCCTGGACTAGCGGGATTAACAATAAGCAGTTCTTC. It specifies CASSPPWTSGINNKQFF.

A few counts support this clonotype. The rearrangement uses TRBV11-3 and TRBJ2-3, with D perhaps TRBD2 (6 bases). Germline V lookup: CDR1 SGHNT, CDR2 YENEEA. The CDR3 sequence is 12 residues long. Trimming removed 7 bases at V and 9 bases at J, with 14 bases between. This chain's CDR3 is CASTMRDETQYF. The CDR3 bases are TGTGCCAGCACGATGCGGGATGAGACGCAGTATTTT.

The V gene is TRBV20-1, the J gene TRBJ2-5; D remains ambiguous. CDR3 length: 13 amino acids. CDR1 DFQATT and CDR2 SNEGSKA come from the germline V gene (reference sequence). V gave up 1 base and J gave up 0 bases, with 6 bases separating them. CDR3 in DNA: TGCAGTGCTAGAGGTTGGAACCAAGAGACCCAGTACTTC. Amino acids: CSARGWNQETQYF.

Only a few counts were recorded for this clonotype. J is TRBJ2-5 and V is TRBV7-3; D possibly corresponds to TRBD1 (6 bases). The length of the CDR3 is 16 residues. Trimming left V 1 base short and J 5 bases short, with 17 bases between. CDR1 is SGHTA and CDR2 is FQGTGA in the germline V gene. CDR3 loop: CASSLNSAGAGETQYF. CDR3 DNA: TGTGCCAGCAGCTTAAATTCGGCAGGGGCTGGGGAGACCCAGTACTTC. The full variable domain, completed using reference TRBV7-3 and TRBJ2-5, is GAGVSQTPSNKVTEKGKYVELRCDPISGHTALYWYRQSLGQGPEFLIYFQGTGAADDSGLPNDRFFAVRPEGSVSTLKIQRTERGDSAVYLCASSLNSAGAGETQYFGPGTRLLVL.

This clonotype came up a few times. CDR3 residues: CASSDSGRPREQYF. CDR3 nucleotides: TGTGCCAGCAGCGATAGCGGCAGGCCGCGTGAGCAGTACTTC. The chain uses TRBV27 and TRBJ2-7; TRBD2 is a possible D gene (6 bases). The CDR3 sequence is 14 residues long. Trimming stripped 6 bases from V and 7 bases from J, with 19 bases between. CDR1 and CDR2 from the germline V gene are MNHEY and SMNVEV (reference sequence).

The CDR3 sequence is CASSVEGLAAYNEQFF. In DNA form, the CDR3 reads TGTGCCAGCAGCGTAGAGGGACTAGCGGCCTACAATGAGCAGTTCTTC. This chain uses TRBV9 with TRBJ2-1, with TRBD2 matching 11 bases. This CDR3 is built from 16 residues. The V and J ends lost 0 bases and 2 bases, in that order; junction bases with no gene match: 1. CDR1 is SGDLS, CDR2 YYNGEE, per germline.

The chain combines TRBV6-1 with TRBJ1-2; 8 nucleotides line up with TRBD1. The V segment lost 0 bases and the J segment 3 bases; nucleotides outside the gene matches: 0. The CDR3 sequence is 14 residues long. Germline V gene sequence: CDR1 MNHNS, CDR2 SASEGT. DNA of the CDR3: TGTGCCAGCAGTGAAGCGGACAGGGACTATGGCTACACCTTC. As protein: CASSEADRDYGYTF.

Turning to this clonotype: The junction differs from germline at one of its ends, possibly a read error. J is TRBJ2-1 and V is TRBV20-1; D gene unclear. Germline V lookup: CDR1 DFQATT, CDR2 SNEGSKA (reference sequence). There are 13 residues in the CDR3. The CDR3 spells CSARGRAYNERFF. The CDR3 DNA reads TGCAGTGCTAGAGGGAGAGCCTACAATGAGCGGTTCTTC.

The table lists this clonotype with a few counts. V usage is TRBV7-6 and J usage is TRBJ1-1; D is unclear. The V end lost 5 bases, the J end lost 5 bases, and 15 bases lay between the germline ends. CDR1 SGHVS and CDR2 FNYEAQ come from the germline V gene. This CDR3 is built from 14 residues. The CDR3 sequence is CASSLTGPGTEAFF. The CDR3 DNA sequence: TGTGCCAGCAGCCTAACCGGGCCGGGGACTGAAGCTTTCTTT.

The CDR3 region has the DNA TGTGCCACCAGCATATATCTGGCGGGACCTTACGAGCAGTACTTC. It specifies CATSIYLAGPYEQYF. This chain connects TRBV15 to TRBJ2-5; D is possibly TRBD2 (6 bases). The J call is uncertain, as TRBJ2-7 better fits the DNA end. In germline, CDR1 is LNHNV, CDR2 YYDKDF (reference sequence). There are 15 residues in the CDR3.

The gene calls are TRBV10-3 and TRBJ2-7; 7 positions match TRBD1. The V segment lost 0 bases and the J segment 4 bases; nucleotides outside the gene matches: 6. Germline-derived CDR1 and CDR2 are ENHRY and SYGVKD. The CDR3 sequence is 15 residues long. The CDR3 spells CAISESWQGVYEQYF. The DNA for the CDR3 is TGTGCCATCAGTGAGTCTTGGCAGGGGGTATACGAGCAGTACTTC.

The chain joins TRBV5-1 to TRBJ2-1, with TRBD1 matching over 10 bases. CDR1 and CDR2 (germline): SGHRS, YFSETQ. V trimming: 4 bases; J trimming: 5 bases; junction bases outside the gene matches: 12. The CDR3 is made up of 17 amino acids. CDR3: CASSRITAGQGDNEQFF. DNA for the CDR3: TGCGCCAGCAGCCGGATAACGGCTGGACAGGGGGACAATGAGCAGTTCTTC. The complete variable domain, with remaining parts taken from reference TRBV5-1 and TRBJ2-1, reads KAGVTQTPRYLIKTRGQQVTLSCSPISGHRSVSWYQQTPGQGLQFLFEYFSETQRNKGNFPGRFSGRQFSNSRSEMNVSTLELGDSALYLCASSRITAGQGDNEQFFGPGTRLTVL.

The chain joins TRBV11-2 to TRBJ2-6; D is possibly TRBD2 (5 bases). From germline, CDR1 is SGHAT and CDR2 FQNNGV. V was pared by 8 bases and J by 1 base, with 18 bases between. The CDR3 has 17 amino acids. In DNA form, the CDR3 reads TGTGCCAGCCGTTCGGTGAGGGTAGTATCTGGGGCCAACGTCCTGACTTTC. This gives the protein CASRSVRVVSGANVLTF.

The chain combines TRBV4-3 with TRBJ1-2, with 9 bases identical to TRBD1. From germline, CDR1 is LGHNA and CDR2 YSLEER. V was clipped by 1 base and J by 0 bases; unmatched bases: 12. The CDR3 sequence is 19 residues long. CDR3 residues: CASSQGFEGQGGSNYGYTF. The CDR3 DNA sequence: TGCGCCAGCAGCCAAGGGTTTGAGGGACAGGGAGGATCTAACTATGGCTACACCTTC.

This clonotype came up a few times. The chain has TRBV5-1 and TRBJ2-3; 12 bases fit TRBD2. Per germline, CDR1 SGHRS and CDR2 YFSETQ. The CDR3 contains 21 residues. V gave up 1 base and J gave up 1 base; unmatched junction bases: 16. DNA of the CDR3: TGCGCCAGCAGCTTGAGGAGTGTACGACTAGCGGGAGAGGGCGGCACAGATACGCAGTATTTT. This gives the protein CASSLRSVRLAGEGGTDTQYF.

This clonotype has a handful of counts. The chain combines TRBV29-1 with TRBJ1-2; TRBD1 matches at 7 bases. Germline V gene data show CDR1 as SQVTM and CDR2 as ANQGSEA. This CDR3 has 13 residues. With 4 bases clipped from V and 3 bases from J, the junction kept 5 bases outside the gene matches. CDR3 loop: CSVGDRDYYGYTF. In DNA form, the CDR3 reads TGCAGCGTTGGAGACAGGGACTACTATGGCTACACCTTC.

CDR3 region: CASSGDPLGSSPLHF. As DNA, the CDR3 is TGTGCCAGCAGTGGGGACCCCCTGGGTAGTTCACCCCTCCACTTT. The chain links TRBV12-3 or TRBV12-4 to TRBJ1-6, with D maybe TRBD1 (5 bases). V was cut by 5 bases and J by 9 bases, with 17 bases left in between. The CDR3 extends over 15 amino acids.

This clonotype was detected a few times. The gene calls are TRBV5-1 and TRBJ1-2, with a weak D call TRBD1 (5 bases). Trimming stripped 1 base from V and 3 bases from J, with 10 bases between. Germline V gene sequence: CDR1 SGHRS, CDR2 YFSETQ. The CDR3 runs 14 residues. The CDR3 sequence is CASSLLGVDYGYTF. DNA for the CDR3: TGCGCCAGCAGCTTGTTAGGGGTAGACTATGGCTACACCTTC. Drawing the rest from reference TRBV5-1 and TRBJ1-2, the complete variable domain is KAGVTQTPRYLIKTRGQQVTLSCSPISGHRSVSWYQQTPGQGLQFLFEYFSETQRNKGNFPGRFSGRQFSNSRSEMNVSTLELGDSALYLCASSLLGVDYGYTFGSGTRLTVV.

The rearrangement links TRBV9 to TRBJ1-2; D might be TRBD1 (5 bases). V was cut by 3 bases and J by 3 bases, with 21 bases left in between. CDR1 SGDLS and CDR2 YYNGEE come from the germline V gene. This CDR3 region has 17 residues. In DNA, the CDR3 is TGTGCCAGCAGCGGCACCGTCGGGGGAGGATATGACTATGGCTACACCTTC. Translated, it gives CASSGTVGGGYDYGYTF.